This record concerns one T cell receptor beta chain sequence. Its cognate antigen is unknown. A much larger clone differs from this one at a single base, so this may be a read error. The CDR3 runs to 14 residues. Trimming removed 2 bases at V and 1 base at J, with 8 bases between. CDR1 and CDR2 (germline): SGHTA, FQGNSA. The data were taken from a study of T cell repertoires in cytomegalovirus infection. On the study more broadly: Epitope selection comprised recently identified HLA-C-restricted CMV epitopes and well-studied HLA-B-restricted CMV epitopes. The public TCR beta signatures pointed to both CMV infection and matching HLA type.

TCRdb re-called the reads with MiXCR, one entry per CDR3 protein. Of 110,000 or so distinct CDR3 sequences detected, roughly 31% appear once; the ten largest clones hold 41%. Whole-study results and caveats: The study found HLA-C-restricted CMV-specific TCR beta clonotypes dominating the ex vivo response.

The V gene is TRBV7-2, the J gene TRBJ1-1; D not certain. This TCR derives from a human donor in good health (CMV status not recorded). Some clones in this sample may be carry-over from other donors' samples. Sequenced material: CD8+ T cells from cultured PBMCs, taken from culture after CMV antigen stimulation. DNA of the CDR3: TGTGCCAGCAGCTTAAACGCCACGAACACTGAAGCTTTCTTT. This gives the protein CASSLNATNTEAFF.